This TCR beta chain was found in a study of PD-L1 blockade in urothelial cancer. Study-level information: The analyses of blood took place 3 weeks (second dose) and 6 weeks after treatment start. Blood gave a median roughly 150,000 T cells.

Time point reported: pretreatment peripheral blood. Sequencing used immunoSEQ multiplex PCR; TCRdb keeps in-frame clones, though not all of them. The sample has tens of thousands of clones, around four fifths seen once. The CDR3 totals 15 residues. Trimming took off 5 bases at V and 4 bases at J, with 15 bases between the two ends. Germline-derived CDR1 and CDR2 are SGHTA and FQGNSA. This clonotype was obtained from an elderly man with urothelial cancer. The starting material was PBMCs, obtained around atezolizumab (anti-PD-L1) treatment. The chain has TRBV7-2 and TRBJ2-1, with TRBD2 as a possible D gene (5 bases). CDR3 amino acids: CASSRTSSGYNEQFF. CDR3 sequence (DNA): TGTGCCAGCAGCCGCACTAGTTCCGGTTACAATGAGCAGTTCTTC. The whole variable domain, filled in from reference TRBV7-2 and TRBJ2-1, reads GAGVSQSPSNKVTEKGKDVELRCDPISGHTALYWYRQSLGQGLEFLIYFQGNSAPDKSGLPSDRFSAERTGGSVSTLTIQRTQQEDSAVYLCASSRTSSGYNEQFFGPGTRLTVL.